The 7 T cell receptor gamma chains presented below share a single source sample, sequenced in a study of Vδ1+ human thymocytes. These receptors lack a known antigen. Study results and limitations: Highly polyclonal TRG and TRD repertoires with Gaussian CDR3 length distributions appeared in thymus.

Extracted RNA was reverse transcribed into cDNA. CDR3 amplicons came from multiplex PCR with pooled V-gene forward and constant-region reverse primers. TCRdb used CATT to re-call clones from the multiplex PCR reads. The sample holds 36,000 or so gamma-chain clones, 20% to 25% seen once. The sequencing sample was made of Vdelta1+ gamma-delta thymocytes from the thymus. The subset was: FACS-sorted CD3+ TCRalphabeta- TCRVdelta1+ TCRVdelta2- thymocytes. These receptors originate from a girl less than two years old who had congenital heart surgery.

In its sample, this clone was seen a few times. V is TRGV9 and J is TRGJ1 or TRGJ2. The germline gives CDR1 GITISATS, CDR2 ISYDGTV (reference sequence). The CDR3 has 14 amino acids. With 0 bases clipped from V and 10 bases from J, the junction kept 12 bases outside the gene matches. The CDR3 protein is CALWEVPPRGKKLF. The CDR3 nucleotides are TGTGCCTTGTGGGAGGTGCCCCCGCGTGGGAAGAAACTCTTT.

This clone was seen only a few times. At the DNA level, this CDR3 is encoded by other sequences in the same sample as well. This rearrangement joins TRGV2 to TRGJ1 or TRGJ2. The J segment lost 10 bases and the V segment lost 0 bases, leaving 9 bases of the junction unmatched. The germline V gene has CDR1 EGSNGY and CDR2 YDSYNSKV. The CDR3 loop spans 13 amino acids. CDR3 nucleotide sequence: TGTGCCACCTGGGACGGGCCCCCCCCGAAGAAACTCTTT. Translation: CATWDGPPPKKLF.

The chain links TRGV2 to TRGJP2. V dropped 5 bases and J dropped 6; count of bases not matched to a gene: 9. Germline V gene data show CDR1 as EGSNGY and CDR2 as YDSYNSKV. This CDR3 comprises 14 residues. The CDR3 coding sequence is TGTGCCACCTGGGCCCGGAAGGGTGATTGGATCAAGACGTTT. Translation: CATWARKGDWIKTF.

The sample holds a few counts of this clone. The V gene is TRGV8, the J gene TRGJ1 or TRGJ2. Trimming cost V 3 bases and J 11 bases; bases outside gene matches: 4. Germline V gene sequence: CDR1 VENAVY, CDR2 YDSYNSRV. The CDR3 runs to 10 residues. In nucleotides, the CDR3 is TGTGCCACCTGGGATCAAGAGAAACTCTTT. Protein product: CATWDQEKLF.

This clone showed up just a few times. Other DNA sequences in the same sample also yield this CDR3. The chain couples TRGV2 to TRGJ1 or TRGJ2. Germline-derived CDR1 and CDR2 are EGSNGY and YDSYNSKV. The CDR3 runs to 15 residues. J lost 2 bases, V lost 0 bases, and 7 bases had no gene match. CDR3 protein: CATWDGPLDYYKKLF. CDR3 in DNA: TGTGCCACCTGGGACGGGCCGCTGGATTATTATAAGAAACTCTTT.

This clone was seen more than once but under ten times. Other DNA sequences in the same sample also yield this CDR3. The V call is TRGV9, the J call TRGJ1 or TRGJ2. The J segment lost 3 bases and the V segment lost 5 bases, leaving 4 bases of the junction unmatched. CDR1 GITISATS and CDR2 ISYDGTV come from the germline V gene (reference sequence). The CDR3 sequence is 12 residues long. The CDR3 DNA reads TGTGCCTTGTGGGGCGCTTATTATAAGAAACTCTTT. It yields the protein CALWGAYYKKLF.

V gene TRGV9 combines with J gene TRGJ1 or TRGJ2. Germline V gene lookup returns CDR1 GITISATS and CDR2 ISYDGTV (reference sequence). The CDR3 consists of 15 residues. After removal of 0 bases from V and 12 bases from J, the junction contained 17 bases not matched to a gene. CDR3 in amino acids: CALWEVHRRQTGKLF. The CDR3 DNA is TGTGCCTTGTGGGAGGTGCATCGGAGGCAGACAGGGAAACTCTTT.